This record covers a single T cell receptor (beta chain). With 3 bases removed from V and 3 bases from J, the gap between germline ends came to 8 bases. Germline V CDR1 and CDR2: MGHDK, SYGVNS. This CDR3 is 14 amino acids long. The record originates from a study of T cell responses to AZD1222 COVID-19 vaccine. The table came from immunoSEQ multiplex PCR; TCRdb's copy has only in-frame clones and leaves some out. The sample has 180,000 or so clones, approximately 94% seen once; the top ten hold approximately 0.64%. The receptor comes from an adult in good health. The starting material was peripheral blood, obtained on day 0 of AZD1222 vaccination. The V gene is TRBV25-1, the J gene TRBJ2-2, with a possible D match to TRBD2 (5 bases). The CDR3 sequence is CASSEPSHTGELFF. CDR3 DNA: TGTGCCAGCAGTGAGCCTAGCCACACCGGGGAGCTGTTTTTT.